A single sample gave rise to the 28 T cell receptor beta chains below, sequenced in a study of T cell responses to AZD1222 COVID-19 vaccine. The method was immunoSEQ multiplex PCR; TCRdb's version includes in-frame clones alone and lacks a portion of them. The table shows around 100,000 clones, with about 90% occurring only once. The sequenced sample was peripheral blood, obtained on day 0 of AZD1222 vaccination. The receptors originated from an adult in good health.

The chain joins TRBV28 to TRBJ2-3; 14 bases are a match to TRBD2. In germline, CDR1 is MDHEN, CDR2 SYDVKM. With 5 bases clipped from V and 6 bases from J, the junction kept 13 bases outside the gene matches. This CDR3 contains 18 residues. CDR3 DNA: TGTGCCAGCAGTGGGTGGGGCCGGACTAGCGGGAGGTATGATACGCAGTATTTT. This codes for CASSGWGRTSGRYDTQYF. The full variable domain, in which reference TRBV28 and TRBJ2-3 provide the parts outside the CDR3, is DVKVTQSSRYLVKRTGEKVFLECVQDMDHENMFWYRQDPGLGLRLIYFSYDVKMKEKGDIPEGYSVSREKKERFSLILESASTNQTSMYLCASSGWGRTSGRYDTQYFGPGTRLTVL.

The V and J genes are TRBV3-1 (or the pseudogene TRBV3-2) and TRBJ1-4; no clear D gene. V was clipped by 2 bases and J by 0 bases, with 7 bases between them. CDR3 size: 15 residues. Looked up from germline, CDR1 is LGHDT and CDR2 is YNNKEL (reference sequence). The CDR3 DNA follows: TGTGCCAGCAGCCAATACGTGGCAACTAATGAAAAACTGTTTTTT. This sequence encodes CASSQYVATNEKLFF.

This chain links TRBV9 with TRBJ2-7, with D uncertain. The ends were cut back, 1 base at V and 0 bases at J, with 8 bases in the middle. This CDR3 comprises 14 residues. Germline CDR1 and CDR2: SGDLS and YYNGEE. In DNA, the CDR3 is TGTGCCAGCAGCGTATCCCTACTCTCCTACGAGCAGTACTTC. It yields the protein CASSVSLLSYEQYF.

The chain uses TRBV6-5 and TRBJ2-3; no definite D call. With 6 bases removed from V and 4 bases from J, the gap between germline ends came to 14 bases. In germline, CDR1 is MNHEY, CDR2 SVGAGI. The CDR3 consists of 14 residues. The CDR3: CASRLMVGSDTQYF. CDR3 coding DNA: TGTGCCAGCAGACTGATGGTAGGGTCAGATACGCAGTATTTT.

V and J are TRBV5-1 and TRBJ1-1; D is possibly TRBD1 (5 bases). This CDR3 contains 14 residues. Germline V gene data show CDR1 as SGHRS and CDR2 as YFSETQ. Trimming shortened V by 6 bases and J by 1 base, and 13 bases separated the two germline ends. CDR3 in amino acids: CASTRGAENTEAFF. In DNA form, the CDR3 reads TGCGCCAGCACTCGCGGGGCTGAGAACACTGAAGCTTTCTTT.

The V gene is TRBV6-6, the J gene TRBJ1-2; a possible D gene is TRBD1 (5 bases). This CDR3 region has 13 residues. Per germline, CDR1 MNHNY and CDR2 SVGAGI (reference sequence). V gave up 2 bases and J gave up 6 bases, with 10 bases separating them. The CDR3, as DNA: TGTGCCAGCAGTTACCAAGACAGCAATGGCTACACCTTC. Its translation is CASSYQDSNGYTF.

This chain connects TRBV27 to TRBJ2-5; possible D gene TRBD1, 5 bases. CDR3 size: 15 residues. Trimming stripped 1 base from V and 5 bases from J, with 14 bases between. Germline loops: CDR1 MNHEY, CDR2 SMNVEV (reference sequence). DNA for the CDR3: TGTGCCAGCAGTTTATTGGGCATTGCAGGGGAGACCCAGTACTTC. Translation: CASSLLGIAGETQYF.

Here the CDR3 DNA reads TGTGCCAGCAGCTTGCTAGCGGGAAGGGGGGAGCAGTTCTTC. Encoded protein: CASSLLAGRGEQFF. V is TRBV5-5 and J is TRBJ2-1, with 9 bases that match TRBD2. Germline V CDR1 and CDR2: SGHKS, YYEKEE (reference sequence). J lost 10 bases, V lost 1 base, and 6 bases had no gene match. The CDR3 is 14 amino acids.

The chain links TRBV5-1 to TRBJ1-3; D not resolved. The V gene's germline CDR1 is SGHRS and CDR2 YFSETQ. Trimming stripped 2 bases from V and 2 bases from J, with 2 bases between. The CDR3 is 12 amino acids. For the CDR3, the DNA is TGCGCCAGCAGCTTCACTGGAAACACCATATATTTT. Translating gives CASSFTGNTIYF.

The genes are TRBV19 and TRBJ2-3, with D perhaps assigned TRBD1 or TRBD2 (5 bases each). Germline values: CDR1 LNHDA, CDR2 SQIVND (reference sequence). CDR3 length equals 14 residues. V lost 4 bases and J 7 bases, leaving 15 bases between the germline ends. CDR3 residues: CASSTDGGVNTQYF. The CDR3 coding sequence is TGTGCCAGTAGTACCGATGGGGGTGTGAATACGCAGTATTTT.

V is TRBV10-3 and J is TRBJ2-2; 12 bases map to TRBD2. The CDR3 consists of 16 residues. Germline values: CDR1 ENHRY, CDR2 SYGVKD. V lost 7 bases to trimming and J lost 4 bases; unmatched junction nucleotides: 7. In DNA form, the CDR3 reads TGTGCCATCAAGGCTAGCGGGAGGGTAATCACCGGGGAGCTGTTTTTT. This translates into CAIKASGRVITGELFF.

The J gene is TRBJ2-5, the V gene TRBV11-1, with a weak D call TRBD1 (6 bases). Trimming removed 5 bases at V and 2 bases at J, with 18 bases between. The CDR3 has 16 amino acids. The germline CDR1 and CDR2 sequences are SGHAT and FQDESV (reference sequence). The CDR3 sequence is CASSRSPGQSQETQYF. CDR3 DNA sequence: TGTGCCAGCAGCCGAAGCCCGGGACAATCACAAGAGACCCAGTACTTC.

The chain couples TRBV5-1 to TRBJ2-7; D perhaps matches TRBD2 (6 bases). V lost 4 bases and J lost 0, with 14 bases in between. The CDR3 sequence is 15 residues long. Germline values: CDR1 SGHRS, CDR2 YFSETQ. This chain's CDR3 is CASSPSPAGSYEQYF. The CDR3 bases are TGCGCCAGCAGCCCGTCCCCAGCGGGCTCCTACGAGCAGTACTTC.

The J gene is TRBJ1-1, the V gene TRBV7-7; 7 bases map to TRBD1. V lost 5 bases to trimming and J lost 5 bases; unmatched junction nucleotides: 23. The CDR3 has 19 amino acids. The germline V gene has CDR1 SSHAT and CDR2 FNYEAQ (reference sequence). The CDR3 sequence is CASSPRGRTGRENETEAFF. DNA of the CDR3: TGTGCCAGCAGCCCGAGGGGAAGGACAGGCCGGGAGAACGAGACTGAAGCTTTCTTT.

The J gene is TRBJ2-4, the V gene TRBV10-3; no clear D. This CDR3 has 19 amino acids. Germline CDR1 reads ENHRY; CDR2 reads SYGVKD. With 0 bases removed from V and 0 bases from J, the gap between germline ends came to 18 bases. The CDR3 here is CAISESYFGEKGAKNIQYF. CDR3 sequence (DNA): TGTGCCATCAGTGAGTCCTATTTTGGAGAAAAAGGAGCCAAAAACATTCAGTACTTC.

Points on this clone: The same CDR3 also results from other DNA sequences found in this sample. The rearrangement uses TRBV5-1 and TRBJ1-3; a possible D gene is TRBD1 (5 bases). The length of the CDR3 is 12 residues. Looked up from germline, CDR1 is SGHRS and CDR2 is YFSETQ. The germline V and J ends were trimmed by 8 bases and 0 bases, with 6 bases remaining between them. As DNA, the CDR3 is TGCGCCAGTCAGGGCTCTGGAAACACCATATATTTT. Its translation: CASQGSGNTIYF. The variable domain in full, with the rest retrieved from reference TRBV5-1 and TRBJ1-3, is KAGVTQTPRYLIKTRGQQVTLSCSPISGHRSVSWYQQTPGQGLQFLFEYFSETQRNKGNFPGRFSGRQFSNSRSEMNVSTLELGDSALYLCASQGSGNTIYFGEGSWLTVV.

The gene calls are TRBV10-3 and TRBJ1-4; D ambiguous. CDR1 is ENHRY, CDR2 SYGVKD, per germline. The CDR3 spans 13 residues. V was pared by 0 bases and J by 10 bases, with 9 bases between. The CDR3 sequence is CAISESKATKLFF. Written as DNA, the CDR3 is TGTGCCATCAGTGAGTCGAAAGCAACAAAACTGTTTTTT.

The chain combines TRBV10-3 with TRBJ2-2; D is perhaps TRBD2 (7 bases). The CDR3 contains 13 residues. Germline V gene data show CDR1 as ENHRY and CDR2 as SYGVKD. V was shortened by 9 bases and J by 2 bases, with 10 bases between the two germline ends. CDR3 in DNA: TGTGCCATGAGCGGGACAAACACCGGGGAGCTGTTTTTT. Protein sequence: CAMSGTNTGELFF.

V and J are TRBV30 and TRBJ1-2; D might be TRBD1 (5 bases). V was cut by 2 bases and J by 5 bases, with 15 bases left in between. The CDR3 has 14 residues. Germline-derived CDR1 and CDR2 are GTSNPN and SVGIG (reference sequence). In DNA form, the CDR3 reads TGTGCCTGGAGTTCGCAGTGGGGCTGGTATGGCTACACCTTC. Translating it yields CAWSSQWGWYGYTF.

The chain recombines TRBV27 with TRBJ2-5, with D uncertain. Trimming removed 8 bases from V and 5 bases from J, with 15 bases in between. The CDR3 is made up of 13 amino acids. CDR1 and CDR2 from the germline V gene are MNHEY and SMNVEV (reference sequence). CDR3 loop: CASGLGIMETQYF. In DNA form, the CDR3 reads TGTGCCAGCGGGCTAGGTATTATGGAGACCCAGTACTTC.

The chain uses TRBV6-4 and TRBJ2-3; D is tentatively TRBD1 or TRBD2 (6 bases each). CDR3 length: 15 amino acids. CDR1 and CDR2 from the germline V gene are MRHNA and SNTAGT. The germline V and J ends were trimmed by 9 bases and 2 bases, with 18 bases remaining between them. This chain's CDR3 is CARGGHTGLTDTQYF. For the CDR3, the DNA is TGTGCCAGGGGGGGCCATACAGGACTCACAGATACGCAGTATTTT.

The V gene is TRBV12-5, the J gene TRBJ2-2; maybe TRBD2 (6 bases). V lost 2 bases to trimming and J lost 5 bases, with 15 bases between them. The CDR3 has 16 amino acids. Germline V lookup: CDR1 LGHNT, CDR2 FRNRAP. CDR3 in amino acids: CASGLSLARETGELFF. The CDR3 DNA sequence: TGTGCTAGTGGTTTGTCCCTAGCGAGGGAAACCGGGGAGCTGTTTTTT.

The CDR3 nucleotides read TGTGCCAGCTTGGGGGACGTGGGCAATCAGCCCCAGCATTTT. Amino acids: CASLGDVGNQPQHF. The chain recombines TRBV2 with TRBJ1-5, with a weak D call TRBD1 (5 bases). Trimming pared 8 bases from V and 2 bases from J, leaving 13 bases between. This CDR3 has 14 residues. Germline V CDR1 and CDR2: SNHLY, FYNNEI.

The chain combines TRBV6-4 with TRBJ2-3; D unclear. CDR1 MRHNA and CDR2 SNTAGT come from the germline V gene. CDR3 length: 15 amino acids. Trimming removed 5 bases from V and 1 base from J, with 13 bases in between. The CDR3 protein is CASSFRSPCTDTQYF. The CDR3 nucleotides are TGTGCCAGCAGTTTCCGGTCGCCCTGCACAGATACGCAGTATTTT.

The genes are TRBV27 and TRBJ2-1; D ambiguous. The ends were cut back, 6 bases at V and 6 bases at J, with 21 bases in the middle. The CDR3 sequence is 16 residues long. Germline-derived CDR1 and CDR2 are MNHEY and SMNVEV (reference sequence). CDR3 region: CASRRGPATESNEQFF. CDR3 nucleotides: TGTGCCAGCAGGAGAGGCCCCGCTACAGAGTCCAATGAGCAGTTCTTC.

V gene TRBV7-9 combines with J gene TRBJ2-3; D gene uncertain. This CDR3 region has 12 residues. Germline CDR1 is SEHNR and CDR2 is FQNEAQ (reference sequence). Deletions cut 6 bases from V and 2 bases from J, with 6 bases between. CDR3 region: CASRDITDTQYF. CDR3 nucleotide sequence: TGTGCCAGCAGAGATATCACAGATACGCAGTATTTT.

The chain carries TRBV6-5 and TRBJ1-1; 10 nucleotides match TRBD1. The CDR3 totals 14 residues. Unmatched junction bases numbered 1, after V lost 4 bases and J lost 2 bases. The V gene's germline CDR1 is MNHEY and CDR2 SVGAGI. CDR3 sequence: CASSWDRGNTEAFF. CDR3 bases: TGTGCCAGCAGTTGGGACAGGGGAAACACTGAAGCTTTCTTT.

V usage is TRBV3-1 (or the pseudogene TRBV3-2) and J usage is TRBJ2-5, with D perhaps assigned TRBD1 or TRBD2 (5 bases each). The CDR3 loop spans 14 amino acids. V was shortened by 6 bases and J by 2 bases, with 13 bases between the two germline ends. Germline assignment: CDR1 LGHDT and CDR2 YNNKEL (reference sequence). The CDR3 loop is CASRPGAGQETQYF. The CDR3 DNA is TGTGCCAGCAGACCCGGGGCAGGACAAGAGACCCAGTACTTC.